The TCR beta chain described here comes from a study of blood T cell repertoires in COVID-19. Study-wide context: Samples taken during acute and convalescent COVID-19 were collected in the United States, Italy and Spain. Nucleic acid was either cDNA or gDNA, and it came from T cells, B-cell-depleted T cells, or PBMCs.

In the source study's methods: Reference gene primers were amplified, and this amplification served to estimate nucleated cell counts. Profiled with immunoSEQ multiplex PCR; TCRdb holds only in-frame clones, not every one. V, J and clone size derive from that table, while D and trimming were established from the DNA sequence. The table includes about 260,000 clones, 86% detected once. Germline-derived CDR1 and CDR2 are LGHNA and YSLEER. V was pared by 4 bases and J by 8 bases, with 13 bases of the junction left unmatched. The CDR3 totals 15 residues. The rearrangement joins TRBV4-3 to TRBJ1-2; 7 bases match TRBD1. This receptor was obtained from a young man with active or convalescent COVID-19. The sequenced material came from peripheral blood. This CDR3 is CASSPGHRGGEGYTF. The CDR3 DNA sequence: TGCGCCAGCAGCCCAGGTCACAGGGGAGGAGAGGGCTACACCTTC.